Shown below are 26 T cell receptor beta chains from a single sample sequenced in a study of blood T cell repertoires in COVID-19. Only in-frame clones appear in the TCRdb table, and some are missing; sequencing was by immunoSEQ multiplex PCR. The data hold about 190,000 clones, with approximately 79% observed a single time. The sequenced material came from peripheral blood. These receptors were obtained from a middle-aged man who had recovered from COVID-19.

This chain connects TRBV6-5 to TRBJ1-4; 9 bases agree with TRBD1. This CDR3 region has 16 residues. The germline CDR1 and CDR2 sequences are MNHEY and SVGAGI. The V and J ends lost 4 bases and 3 bases, in that order; junction bases with no gene match: 6. The DNA of the CDR3 is TGTGCCAGCAGTTGGGACAGGGAGGTGGCTAATGAAAAACTGTTTTTT. Translation: CASSWDREVANEKLFF.

The chain is built from TRBV29-1 and TRBJ2-7; D remains ambiguous. Germline loops: CDR1 SQVTM, CDR2 ANQGSEA. The CDR3 contains 11 residues. Trimming pared 5 bases from V and 3 bases from J, leaving 8 bases between. The CDR3 loop reads CSVKINYEQYF. CDR3 DNA: TGCAGCGTTAAAATTAACTACGAGCAGTACTTC.

V and J are TRBV7-2 and TRBJ2-7; D ambiguous. Germline loops: CDR1 SGHTA, CDR2 FQGNSA. V lost 2 bases to trimming and J lost 4 bases, with 12 bases between them. The CDR3 covers 14 residues. CDR3 sequence (DNA): TGTGCCAGCAGCTTAAATCCGGGTTTGTACGAGCAGTACTTC. It specifies CASSLNPGLYEQYF.

The chain employs TRBV29-1 and TRBJ2-7; D is possibly TRBD1 (5 bases). Trimming left V 6 bases short and J 3 bases short, with 15 bases between. Germline CDR1 reads SQVTM; CDR2 reads ANQGSEA. CDR3 length: 13 amino acids. Here the CDR3 DNA reads TGCAGCGTAAAGTTTAGTCAGGGCTACGAGCAGTACTTC. Its protein is CSVKFSQGYEQYF.

The chain links TRBV7-9 to TRBJ2-1; D possibly corresponds to TRBD2 (6 bases). The CDR3 runs 17 residues. Germline V CDR1 and CDR2: SEHNR, FQNEAQ (reference sequence). The V and J ends lost 3 bases and 1 base respectively, with 16 bases between them. The CDR3 nucleotides read TGTGCCAGCAGCTTGCCCCCCTCCGGGAGATCCTACAATGAGCAGTTCTTC. Amino acid sequence: CASSLPPSGRSYNEQFF.

This clone has a count of ten or more. The rearrangement uses TRBV7-2 and TRBJ2-3; no clear D. The germline V gene encodes CDR1 SGHTA and CDR2 FQGNSA. The V end lost 1 base, the J end lost 2 bases, and 10 bases lay between the germline ends. The CDR3 contains 15 residues. In nucleotides, the CDR3 is TGTGCCAGCAGCTTAGAGGCCCGACTCACAGATACGCAGTATTTT. Amino acids: CASSLEARLTDTQYF.

The chain has TRBV6-5 and TRBJ2-7; the match to TRBD2 covers 8 bases. The trim removed 10 bases at V and 5 bases at J, leaving 7 bases unmatched. The length of the CDR3 is 12 residues. Germline loops: CDR1 MNHEY, CDR2 SVGAGI. CDR3 nucleotides: TGTGCCACATCCGGGGGGGGTCACGAGCAGTACTTC. Protein product: CATSGGGHEQYF.

The V and J genes are TRBV20-1 and TRBJ2-5, with TRBD1 matching over 7 bases. The length of the CDR3 is 15 residues. The trim removed 3 bases at V and 1 base at J, leaving 8 bases unmatched. Per germline, CDR1 DFQATT and CDR2 SNEGSKA (reference sequence). The chain's CDR3 is CSASAGQVTQETQYF. The CDR3, as DNA: TGCAGTGCTAGTGCCGGACAGGTAACCCAAGAGACCCAGTACTTC.

The J gene is TRBJ1-1, the V gene TRBV2, with a possible D match to TRBD1 (6 bases). This CDR3 contains 13 residues. The germline V and J ends were trimmed by 8 bases and 1 base, with 11 bases remaining between them. CDR1 is SNHLY and CDR2 is FYNNEI in the germline V gene. The CDR3 sequence is CASGKDRNTEAFF. The DNA of the CDR3 is TGTGCCAGCGGAAAGGACAGGAACACTGAAGCTTTCTTT.

V is TRBV5-4 and J is TRBJ2-3, with 8 bases matching TRBD2. This CDR3 spans 18 amino acids. Germline-derived CDR1 and CDR2 are SGHNT and YYREEE (reference sequence). V trimming: 1 base; J trimming: 3 bases; junction bases outside the gene matches: 13. The CDR3 DNA reads as TGTGCCAGCAGCTTGCCGTCTAGCGGGTGGACTGATACAGATACGCAGTATTTT. Protein sequence: CASSLPSSGWTDTDTQYF.

The chain couples TRBV7-8 to TRBJ1-2; TRBD1 aligns across 7 bases. J gave up 1 base and V 1 base, and 9 bases lay outside the gene matches. From germline, CDR1 is SGHVS and CDR2 FQNEAQ. The CDR3 extends over 17 amino acids. The CDR3 coding sequence is TGTGCCAGCAGCTTAGGTGGCAGGGGGATGAATAACTATGGCTACACCTTC. Protein product: CASSLGGRGMNNYGYTF.

The J gene is TRBJ1-1, the V gene TRBV5-1; TRBD1 might be the D (6 bases). Per the germline V gene, CDR1 is SGHRS and CDR2 is YFSETQ. The CDR3 has 15 amino acids. V lost 1 base, J lost 4 bases, and 14 bases lay in between. CDR3 residues: CASSLMPTGTTEAFF. The DNA of the CDR3 is TGCGCCAGCAGCTTGATGCCGACAGGCACCACTGAAGCTTTCTTT. The whole variable domain, remainder taken from reference TRBV5-1 and TRBJ1-1, is KAGVTQTPRYLIKTRGQQVTLSCSPISGHRSVSWYQQTPGQGLQFLFEYFSETQRNKGNFPGRFSGRQFSNSRSEMNVSTLELGDSALYLCASSLMPTGTTEAFFGQGTRLTVV.

CDR3 in amino acids: CASSTGTSSFEYF. CDR3 DNA: TGTGCCAGCTCGACCGGGACTAGTTCTTTCGAGTACTTC. The chain couples TRBV18 to TRBJ2-7; TRBD2 agrees at 8 bases. There are 13 residues in the CDR3. V shed 6 bases, J shed 11 bases, and the junction held 12 bases outside the gene matches. Germline V gene data show CDR1 as KGHSH and CDR2 as LQKENI.

CDR3 nucleotides: TGCGCCAGCAGCTCCGGACAGGGAGGGGACTCACCCCTCCACTTT. Protein sequence: CASSSGQGGDSPLHF. V gene TRBV5-1 combines with J gene TRBJ1-6; 8 bases fit TRBD1. Losses at the gene ends were 3 bases for V and 10 bases for J; bases not matched to a gene: 9. Germline V gene sequence: CDR1 SGHRS, CDR2 YFSETQ. The CDR3 consists of 15 residues.

The rearrangement joins TRBV11-2 to TRBJ2-1, with TRBD1 as a possible D gene (6 bases). Looked up from germline, CDR1 is SGHAT and CDR2 is FQNNGV. The CDR3 has 12 residues. Trimming cost V 1 base and J 9 bases, with 7 bases left between them. CDR3 nucleotides: TGTGCCAGCAGCTTAGTGGGGGCTGAGCAGTTCTTC. Its translation: CASSLVGAEQFF.

The chain is built from TRBV30 and TRBJ2-7; 9 nucleotides line up with TRBD2. Looked up from germline, CDR1 is GTSNPN and CDR2 is SVGIG (reference sequence). Unmatched junction bases numbered 10, after V lost 5 bases and J lost 2 bases. The CDR3 covers 15 residues. CDR3 region: CAWSTGLAGTYEQYF. CDR3 coding DNA: TGTGCCTGGTCAACGGGACTAGCTGGAACCTACGAGCAGTACTTC.

The chain joins TRBV5-6 to TRBJ2-7; a possible D gene is TRBD2 (6 bases). CDR3 length equals 14 residues. Germline lookup yields CDR1 SGHDT and CDR2 YYEEEE. V was trimmed by 1 base and J by 4 bases, leaving 12 bases between them. The CDR3 here is CASSLRQGGYEQYF. Here the CDR3 DNA reads TGTGCCAGCAGCTTGAGGCAGGGAGGTTACGAGCAGTACTTC.

The rearrangement links TRBV5-1 to TRBJ2-7, with 9 bases that match TRBD1. There are 15 residues in the CDR3. V lost 3 bases and J lost 6; bases outside the gene matches: 10. Germline lookup yields CDR1 SGHRS and CDR2 YFSETQ. The CDR3 sequence: CASSWGDRELIEQYF. The CDR3, as DNA: TGCGCCAGCAGCTGGGGGGACAGGGAGTTAATCGAGCAGTACTTC.

This clone was recorded a few times. V is TRBV19 and J is TRBJ1-6, with D possibly TRBD1 on 5 matching bases. Germline V CDR1 and CDR2: LNHDA, SQIVND (reference sequence). Trimming removed 6 bases at V and 9 bases at J, with 18 bases between. This CDR3 has 15 residues. The CDR3: CASRDQGGLSSPLHF. The CDR3 region has the DNA TGTGCCAGTAGGGATCAGGGAGGACTGAGTTCACCCCTCCACTTT.

The chain is built from TRBV24-1 and TRBJ2-3, with D hard to call. The CDR3 has 13 residues. The V gene lost 4 bases and the J gene lost 2 bases, with 6 bases spanning the gap. CDR1 and CDR2 from the germline V gene are KGHDR and SFDVKD. CDR3 nucleotide sequence: TGTGCCACCAGTGACCTTTTCACAGATACGCAGTATTTT. This codes for CATSDLFTDTQYF.

The J gene is TRBJ2-2, the V gene TRBV5-4, with 8 nucleotides matching TRBD2. The CDR3 is made up of 16 amino acids. After removal of 4 bases from V and 5 bases from J, the junction contained 10 bases not matched to a gene. Looked up from germline, CDR1 is SGHNT and CDR2 is YYREEE (reference sequence). This CDR3 reads CASSPVEAGVTGELFF. CDR3 bases: TGTGCCAGCAGCCCGGTGGAAGCGGGAGTTACCGGGGAGCTGTTTTTT.

The rearrangement uses TRBV15 and TRBJ2-3, with 9 positions matching TRBD2. The CDR3 extends over 15 amino acids. V trimming: 2 bases; J trimming: 0 bases; junction bases outside the gene matches: 0. CDR1 is LNHNV, CDR2 YYDKDF, per germline (reference sequence). The chain's CDR3 is CATSRLAGSTDTQYF. For the CDR3, the DNA is TGTGCCACCAGCAGACTAGCGGGGAGCACAGATACGCAGTATTTT.

V is TRBV7-2 and J is TRBJ2-7, with 9 bases that match TRBD2. The CDR3 is 15 amino acids. V shed 0 bases and J 5 bases; nucleotides not matched to a gene: 5. CDR1 is SGHTA and CDR2 is FQGNSA in the germline V gene. The CDR3 bases are TGTGCCAGCAGCTTAGCATTGGCGGGAGGGGACGAGCAGTACTTC. It translates to CASSLALAGGDEQYF.

The chain employs TRBV18 and TRBJ2-1; 9 nucleotides match TRBD2. The CDR3 consists of 15 residues. J gave up 9 bases and V 2 bases, and 8 bases lay outside the gene matches. CDR1 is KGHSH and CDR2 is LQKENI in the germline V gene. The CDR3 loop reads CASSPTSGPSGEQFF. CDR3 DNA sequence: TGTGCCAGCTCACCAACTAGCGGGCCTTCGGGTGAGCAGTTCTTC. The variable domain in full, completed from reference TRBV18 and TRBJ2-1, reads NAGVMQNPRHLVRRRGQEARLRCSPMKGHSHVYWYRQLPEEGLKFMVYLQKENIIDESGMPKERFSAEFPKEGPSILRIQQVVRGDSAAYFCASSPTSGPSGEQFFGPGTRLTVL.

CDR3 loop: CASSSGVPQFF. In DNA form, the CDR3 reads TGTGCCAGCAGCTCGGGGGTACCGCAGTTCTTC. The chain is built from TRBV7-9 and TRBJ2-1; D is possibly TRBD2 (6 bases). The germline V and J ends were trimmed by 4 bases and 12 bases, with 10 bases remaining between them. The germline V gene has CDR1 SEHNR and CDR2 FQNEAQ (reference sequence). The CDR3 sequence is 11 residues long.

J is TRBJ2-1 and V is TRBV27; 14 nucleotides agree with TRBD2. This CDR3 contains 17 residues. From germline, CDR1 is MNHEY and CDR2 SMNVEV (reference sequence). V lost 5 bases to trimming and J lost 9 bases; unmatched junction nucleotides: 12. The CDR3 DNA reads as TGTGCCAGCAGTCCTATGAGACTAGCGGGAGGGAGGATTGAGCAGTTCTTC. Translated: CASSPMRLAGGRIEQFF.